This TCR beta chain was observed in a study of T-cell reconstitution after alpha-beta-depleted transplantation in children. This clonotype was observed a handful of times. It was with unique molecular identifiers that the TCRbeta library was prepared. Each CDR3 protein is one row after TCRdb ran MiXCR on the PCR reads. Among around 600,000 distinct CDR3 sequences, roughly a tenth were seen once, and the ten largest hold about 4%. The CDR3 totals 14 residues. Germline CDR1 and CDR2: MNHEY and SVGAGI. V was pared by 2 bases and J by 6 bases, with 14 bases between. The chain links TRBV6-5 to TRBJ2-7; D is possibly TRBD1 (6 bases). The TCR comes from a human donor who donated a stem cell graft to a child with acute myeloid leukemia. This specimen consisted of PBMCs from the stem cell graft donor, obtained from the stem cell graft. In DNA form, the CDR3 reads TGTGCCAGCAGTTACCCCTCTACAGGGTTCGAGCAGTACTTC. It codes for CASSYPSTGFEQYF.